The next 16 T cell receptor beta chains were all read from a single sample in a study of T cells after posttransplantation cyclophosphamide. The repertoire was sequenced with immunoSEQ multiplex PCR; TCRdb's copy has only in-frame clones and lacks some. The sample shows some 61,000 clones, 80% to 95% of them seen only once. The sequencing sample was made of PBMCs. These receptor sequences come from a woman in her 30s in good health and a related stem cell transplant donor.

The V gene is TRBV6-6, the J gene TRBJ1-6, with 9 bases lining up with TRBD1. The J segment lost 9 bases and the V segment lost 2 bases, leaving 5 bases of the junction unmatched. From germline, CDR1 is MNHNY and CDR2 SVGAGI (reference sequence). The CDR3 is 15 residues long. The CDR3 DNA sequence: TGTGCCAGCAGTTACGACAGGGGGAGCGGTTCACCCCTCCACTTT. Its translation is CASSYDRGSGSPLHF.

The chain recombines TRBV10-2 with TRBJ1-1; D uncertain. The CDR3 is 12 residues long. Germline loops: CDR1 WSHSY, CDR2 SAAADI. Trimming cost V 3 bases and J 6 bases, with 8 bases left between them. The CDR3 sequence: CASSESGSEAFF. CDR3 coding DNA: TGCGCCAGCAGTGAATCAGGATCTGAAGCTTTCTTT.

The chain is built from TRBV12-5 and TRBJ1-1; TRBD1 matches 7 bases. The CDR3 runs 14 residues. J gave up 4 bases and V 4 bases, and 6 bases lay outside the gene matches. The germline V gene has CDR1 LGHNT and CDR2 FRNRAP. The CDR3 DNA is TGTGCTAGTGGTTCGCCGGGACAGACCACTGAAGCTTTCTTT. Translating gives CASGSPGQTTEAFF.

The V call is TRBV7-2, the J call TRBJ2-4; 11 nucleotides match TRBD2. Germline CDR1 reads SGHTA; CDR2 reads FQGNSA. This CDR3 contains 16 residues. With 5 bases clipped from V and 7 bases from J, the junction kept 10 bases outside the gene matches. The CDR3 sequence: CASSRILAGGPNIQYF. The CDR3 nucleotides read TGTGCCAGCAGCCGTATCCTAGCGGGGGGTCCGAACATTCAGTACTTC. The complete variable domain, with remaining parts taken from reference TRBV7-2 and TRBJ2-4, reads GAGVSQSPSNKVTEKGKDVELRCDPISGHTALYWYRQSLGQGLEFLIYFQGNSAPDKSGLPSDRFSAERTGGSVSTLTIQRTQQEDSAVYLCASSRILAGGPNIQYFGAGTRLSVL.

CDR3 amino acids: CASSPPGLSYEQYF. The CDR3 nucleotides are TGTGCCAGCTCACCACCGGGACTCTCCTACGAGCAGTACTTC. J is TRBJ2-7 and V is TRBV18, with D tentatively TRBD2 (6 bases). The CDR3 covers 14 residues. Deletions cut 0 bases from V and 0 bases from J, with 6 bases between. Germline CDR1 and CDR2: KGHSH and LQKENI.

This chain connects TRBV9 to TRBJ1-3, with D perhaps TRBD1 (6 bases). The V end lost 0 bases, the J end lost 4 bases, and 11 bases lay between the germline ends. CDR3 length equals 15 residues. Germline CDR1 SGDLS, CDR2 YYNGEE. Here the CDR3 reads CASSVVPGEGNTIYF. The CDR3 DNA follows: TGTGCCAGCAGCGTAGTTCCAGGGGAAGGAAACACCATATATTTT.

This rearrangement joins TRBV5-1 to TRBJ2-7; D assignment may be TRBD1 or TRBD2 (5 bases each). Trimming cost V 3 bases and J 2 bases, with 18 bases left between them. Per the germline V gene, CDR1 is SGHRS and CDR2 is YFSETQ. The CDR3 loop spans 16 amino acids. The CDR3 region has the DNA TGCGCCAGCAGCTCATTCCGGGACGGAGGCCCCTACGAGCAGTACTTC. It specifies CASSSFRDGGPYEQYF.

This chain uses TRBV7-9 with TRBJ1-4; a weak D match, TRBD1 (5 bases). V lost 2 bases and J lost 4, with 17 bases in between. The CDR3 is made up of 17 amino acids. CDR1 is SEHNR and CDR2 is FQNEAQ in the germline V gene (reference sequence). The CDR3 loop reads CASSLRVGIGGNEKLFF. For the CDR3, the DNA is TGTGCCAGCAGCTTACGGGTGGGGATCGGGGGTAATGAAAAACTGTTTTTT.

A single count supports this clone. The genes are TRBV6-1 and TRBJ2-2; possibly TRBD1 for D (7 bases). This CDR3 comprises 14 residues. Germline V gives CDR1 MNHNS, CDR2 SASEGT. Between the trimmed V and J ends, which lost 4 bases and 4 bases, there was a span of 10 bases. CDR3 amino acids: CASSAQGGTGELFF. The CDR3 region has the DNA TGTGCCAGCAGTGCGCAGGGGGGCACCGGGGAGCTGTTTTTT.

The V gene is TRBV5-6, the J gene TRBJ2-7, with 7 positions matching TRBD1. From germline, CDR1 is SGHDT and CDR2 YYEEEE. This CDR3 is 15 amino acids long. V lost 0 bases, J lost 2 bases, and 5 bases stayed unmatched. The CDR3 bases are TGTGCCAGCAGCTTGGTAGGACAGGCGGCCTACGAGCAGTACTTC. Amino acids: CASSLVGQAAYEQYF. The entire variable domain, with the rest obtained from reference TRBV5-6 and TRBJ2-7, is as follows: DAGVTQSPTHLIKTRGQQVTLRCSPKSGHDTVSWYQQALGQGPQFIFQYYEEEERQRGNFPDRFSGHQFPNYSSELNVNALLLGDSALYLCASSLVGQAAYEQYFGPGTRLTVT.

The chain carries TRBV6-6 and TRBJ2-1; D is ambiguous. The V end was cut by 6 bases, the J end by 8 bases, with 8 bases between. This CDR3 has 11 residues. Germline V gene data show CDR1 as MNHNY and CDR2 as SVGAGI (reference sequence). CDR3 loop: CASRKWDEQFF. The CDR3, as DNA: TGTGCCAGCAGGAAGTGGGATGAGCAGTTCTTC.

CDR3 in amino acids: CASRSLDLLNYGYTF. Written as DNA, the CDR3 is TGTGCCAGCAGGAGCCTGGACCTCCTGAACTATGGCTACACCTTC. The J gene is TRBJ1-2, the V gene TRBV6-6; unclear D gene. There are 15 residues in the CDR3. The V gene lost 6 bases and the J gene lost 2 bases, with 16 bases spanning the gap. CDR1 and CDR2 from the germline V gene are MNHNY and SVGAGI (reference sequence).

The chain is built from TRBV6-1 and TRBJ1-2; D might be TRBD1 (5 bases). CDR3 length equals 15 residues. Germline values: CDR1 MNHNS, CDR2 SASEGT. Trimming cost V 0 bases and J 3 bases, with 11 bases left between them. CDR3 loop: CASSEALGTDYGYTF. The CDR3 DNA follows: TGTGCCAGCAGTGAAGCGCTAGGGACCGACTATGGCTACACCTTC.

The CDR3 here is CASSPTDWVGGNTIYF. The CDR3 DNA is TGTGCCAGCAGCCCAACCGATTGGGTTGGTGGAAACACCATATATTTT. The chain combines TRBV9 with TRBJ1-3; no clear D gene. Trimming removed 4 bases at V and 3 bases at J, with 17 bases between. The CDR3 consists of 16 residues. Germline lookup yields CDR1 SGDLS and CDR2 YYNGEE.

The genes are TRBV7-2 and TRBJ1-2; D perhaps matches TRBD1 (6 bases). The CDR3 has 13 amino acids. Trimming pared 5 bases from V and 2 bases from J, leaving 9 bases between. CDR1 and CDR2 (germline): SGHTA, FQGNSA. The CDR3 DNA reads TGTGCCAGCAGCAAGGACAGAAACTATGGCTACACCTTC. The encoded protein is CASSKDRNYGYTF.

The chain recombines TRBV5-1 with TRBJ1-4; no clear D. Per the germline V gene, CDR1 is SGHRS and CDR2 is YFSETQ. V lost 7 bases to trimming and J lost 0 bases, with 7 bases between them. This CDR3 comprises 13 residues. The CDR3 is CASGQATNEKLFF. In nucleotides, the CDR3 is TGCGCCAGCGGGCAGGCAACTAATGAAAAACTGTTTTTT.